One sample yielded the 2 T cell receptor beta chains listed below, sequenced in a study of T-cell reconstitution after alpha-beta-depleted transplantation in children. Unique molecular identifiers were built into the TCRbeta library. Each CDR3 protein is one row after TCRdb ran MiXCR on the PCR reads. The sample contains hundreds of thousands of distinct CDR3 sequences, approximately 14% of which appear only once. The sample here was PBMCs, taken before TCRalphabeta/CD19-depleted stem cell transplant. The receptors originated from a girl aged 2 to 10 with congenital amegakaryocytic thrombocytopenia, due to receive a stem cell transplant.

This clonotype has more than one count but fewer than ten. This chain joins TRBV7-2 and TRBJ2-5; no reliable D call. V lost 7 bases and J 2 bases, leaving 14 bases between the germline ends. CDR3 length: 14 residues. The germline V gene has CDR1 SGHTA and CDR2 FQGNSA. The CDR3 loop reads CASTPNQKQETQYF. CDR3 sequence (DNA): TGTGCCAGCACACCCAACCAGAAGCAAGAGACCCAGTACTTC.

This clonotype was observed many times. CDR3 nucleotides: TGTGCCAGCAGCTTATGGGACCGGGAGACCCAGTACTTC. This gives the protein CASSLWDRETQYF. The chain combines TRBV7-9 with TRBJ2-5; tentatively, D is TRBD1 or TRBD2 (5 bases each). The CDR3 runs to 13 residues. The V gene lost 2 bases and the J gene lost 5 bases, with 9 bases spanning the gap. Germline CDR1 SEHNR, CDR2 FQNEAQ (reference sequence).